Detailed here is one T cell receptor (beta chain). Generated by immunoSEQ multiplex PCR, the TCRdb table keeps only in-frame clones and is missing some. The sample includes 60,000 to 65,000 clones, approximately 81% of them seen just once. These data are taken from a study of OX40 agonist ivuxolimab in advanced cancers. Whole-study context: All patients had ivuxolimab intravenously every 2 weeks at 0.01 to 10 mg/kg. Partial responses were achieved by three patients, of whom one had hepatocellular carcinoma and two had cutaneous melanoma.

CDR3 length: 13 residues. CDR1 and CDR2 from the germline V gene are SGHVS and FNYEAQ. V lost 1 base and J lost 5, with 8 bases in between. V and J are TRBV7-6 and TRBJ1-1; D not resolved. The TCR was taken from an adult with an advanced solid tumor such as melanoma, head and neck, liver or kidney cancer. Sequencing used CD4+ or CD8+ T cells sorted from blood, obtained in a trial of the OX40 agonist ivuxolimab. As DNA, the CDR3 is TGTGCCAGCAGCTTAGAGGGATGGACTGAAGCTTTCTTT. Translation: CASSLEGWTEAFF.